This paragraph covers one TCR beta chain sequence. Antigen specificity is unknown. The data were obtained in a study of cytomegalovirus exposure and HLA in healthy donors. Study-level points and caveats: Using a false discovery rate of 0.05, a later analysis showed that approximately 17,000 TCR beta sequences were associated with HLA alleles. TCR beta chains numbering approximately 150 were designated cytomegalovirus-associated. Immune exposure was documented only through CMV serostatus.

Primers included in the PCR were 60 Vbeta and 13 Jbeta primers. TCRdb's copy holds only in-frame clones and misses some; the assay was immunoSEQ multiplex PCR. The sample has about 150,000 clones; roughly 70% are singletons. CDR3 length: 13 amino acids. The V end was cut by 5 bases, the J end by 12 bases, with 20 bases between. Germline loops: CDR1 SQVTM, CDR2 ANQGSEA. The sequence was collected from a man in his thirties or forties in good health and CMV-seronegative. Sample: PBMCs. The genes are TRBV29-1 and TRBJ2-4, with a possible D match to TRBD1 (6 bases). This chain's CDR3 is CSVTSSVQDSQYF. CDR3 nucleotides: TGCAGCGTTACAAGCAGTGTCCAGGACAGTCAGTACTTC.